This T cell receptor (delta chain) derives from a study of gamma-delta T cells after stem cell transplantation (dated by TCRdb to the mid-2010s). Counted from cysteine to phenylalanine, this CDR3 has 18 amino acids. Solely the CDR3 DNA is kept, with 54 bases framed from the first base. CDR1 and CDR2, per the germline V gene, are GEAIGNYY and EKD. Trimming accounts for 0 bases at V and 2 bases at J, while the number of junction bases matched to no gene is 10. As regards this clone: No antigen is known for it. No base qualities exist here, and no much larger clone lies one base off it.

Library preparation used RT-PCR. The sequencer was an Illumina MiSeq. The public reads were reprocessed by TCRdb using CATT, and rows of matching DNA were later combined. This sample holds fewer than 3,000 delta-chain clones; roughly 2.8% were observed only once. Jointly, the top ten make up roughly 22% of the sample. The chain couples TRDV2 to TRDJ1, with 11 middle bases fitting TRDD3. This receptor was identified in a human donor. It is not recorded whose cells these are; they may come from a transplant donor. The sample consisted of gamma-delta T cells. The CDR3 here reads CACDTVRAWGIRTDKLIF. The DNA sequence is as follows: TGTGCCTGTGACACCGTGAGGGCGTGGGGGATACGTACCGATAAACTCATCTTT.